This entry lists 12 T cell receptor beta chains sequenced from one sample in a study of cytomegalovirus exposure and HLA in healthy donors. PCR involved 60 Vbeta and 13 Jbeta primers. The data were produced by immunoSEQ multiplex PCR, yet TCRdb's version contains in-frame clones alone and is incomplete. In the table there are 95,000 to 110,000 clones, 65% to 85% of which are singletons. Sequenced: PBMCs. These TCRs come from a man aged 30-40 years in good health and CMV-seronegative.

V is TRBV6-5 and J is TRBJ1-1; TRBD1 matches 12 bases. V was pared by 4 bases and J by 4 bases, with 4 bases of the junction left unmatched. The CDR3 loop spans 15 amino acids. CDR1 and CDR2 (germline): MNHEY, SVGAGI. The CDR3 region is CASSWDRGQATEAFF. The CDR3 nucleotides read TGTGCCAGCAGTTGGGACAGGGGGCAGGCCACTGAAGCTTTCTTT.

The chain uses TRBV11-2 and TRBJ2-7; no definite D call. Germline values: CDR1 SGHAT, CDR2 FQNNGV. V was shortened by 3 bases and J by 5 bases, with 29 bases between the two germline ends. The CDR3 spans 19 residues. This chain's CDR3 is CASSLIGPAPQFTEDEQYF. CDR3 nucleotides: TGTGCCAGCAGCTTGATAGGTCCAGCGCCTCAGTTCACCGAGGACGAGCAGTACTTC.

The genes are TRBV29-1 and TRBJ2-1; 9 bases are a match to TRBD2. CDR3 size: 15 residues. Germline CDR1 and CDR2: SQVTM and ANQGSEA. V lost 5 bases to trimming and J lost 6 bases; unmatched junction nucleotides: 11. The DNA for the CDR3 is TGCAGCGTTACTCCAGCGGGGGGTGTCTTCAATGAGCAGTTCTTC. It specifies CSVTPAGGVFNEQFF.

The V and J genes are TRBV5-1 and TRBJ1-5; D unclear. CDR1 and CDR2 from the germline V gene are SGHRS and YFSETQ. The CDR3 has 13 amino acids. Trimming took off 0 bases at V and 6 bases at J, with 7 bases between the two ends. CDR3 in DNA: TGCGCCAGCAGCTTGGTTCCAGGTCAGCCCCAGCATTTT. This codes for CASSLVPGQPQHF.

The rearrangement links TRBV10-1 to TRBJ1-1; 7 bases match TRBD1. The CDR3 contains 14 residues. V dropped 5 bases and J dropped 5; count of bases not matched to a gene: 8. The germline V gene encodes CDR1 WNHNN and CDR2 SYGVQD (reference sequence). This CDR3 is CASSFDRAGTEAFF. As DNA, the CDR3 is TGCGCCAGCAGTTTCGACAGGGCAGGGACTGAAGCTTTCTTT.

The chain recombines TRBV10-1 with TRBJ2-1; TRBD2 matches 11 bases. V dropped 5 bases and J dropped 6; count of bases not matched to a gene: 3. CDR1 is WNHNN, CDR2 SYGVQD, per germline (reference sequence). The CDR3 runs 14 residues. CDR3 in DNA: TGCGCCAGCAGTCTTAGCGGGAGGGCCAATGAGCAGTTCTTC. It specifies CASSLSGRANEQFF.

Comment on this clone: The germline gene is not matched at one end of the junction; a read error may be the cause. The chain couples TRBV14 to TRBJ1-1; D call uncertain. The CDR3 has 10 amino acids. Germline CDR1 SGHDN, CDR2 FVKESK. Written as DNA, the CDR3 is TGTGCCACCAGCCGGCAGGAAGCTTTCTTT. This translates into CATSRQEAFF.

This clone was recorded a few times. The chain combines TRBV9 with TRBJ1-2; D gene ambiguous. The ends were cut back, 0 bases at V and 8 bases at J, with 20 bases in the middle. CDR1 is SGDLS and CDR2 is YYNGEE in the germline V gene. The CDR3 has 16 amino acids. This chain's CDR3 is CASSVGLRQSHGGYTF. The CDR3 nucleotides read TGTGCCAGCAGCGTAGGACTCCGGCAGTCTCACGGGGGCTACACCTTC.

DNA for the CDR3: TGTGCCAGCAGCCCCCGGACAGGAAGAGGGGACGAGCAGTACTTC. Translated: CASSPRTGRGDEQYF. The chain combines TRBV9 with TRBJ2-7; the match to TRBD1 covers 7 bases. CDR3 length: 15 residues. Per the germline V gene, CDR1 is SGDLS and CDR2 is YYNGEE. With V trimmed by 4 bases and J by 5 bases, 12 bases remained unmatched.

The chain is built from TRBV25-1 and TRBJ2-1; 8 nucleotides line up with TRBD1. The CDR3 sequence is 13 residues long. Germline CDR1 MGHDK, CDR2 SYGVNS. J gave up 6 bases and V 7 bases, and 5 bases lay outside the gene matches. CDR3 residues: CASIQGVSNEQFF. CDR3 sequence (DNA): TGTGCCAGCATACAGGGGGTAAGCAATGAGCAGTTCTTC.

V and J are TRBV29-1 and TRBJ2-1, with D unclear. CDR3 length equals 13 residues. V was pared by 0 bases and J by 10 bases, with 13 bases between. Germline lookup yields CDR1 SQVTM and CDR2 ANQGSEA. CDR3 in amino acids: CSVEEVLKREQFF. CDR3 nucleotide sequence: TGCAGCGTTGAAGAAGTTCTTAAGCGCGAGCAGTTCTTC.

This clone was seen only a few times. The chain couples TRBV5-1 to TRBJ2-1, with 7 positions matching TRBD1. The CDR3 is made up of 14 amino acids. Trimming at V came to 4 bases and at J to 2 bases, leaving 3 bases not matched to a gene. Germline CDR1 reads SGHRS; CDR2 reads YFSETQ. CDR3: CASSTTGTYNEQFF. In DNA form, the CDR3 reads TGCGCCAGCAGCACGACAGGGACCTACAATGAGCAGTTCTTC. Filled out from reference TRBV5-1 and TRBJ2-1, the complete variable domain reads KAGVTQTPRYLIKTRGQQVTLSCSPISGHRSVSWYQQTPGQGLQFLFEYFSETQRNKGNFPGRFSGRQFSNSRSEMNVSTLELGDSALYLCASSTTGTYNEQFFGPGTRLTVL.